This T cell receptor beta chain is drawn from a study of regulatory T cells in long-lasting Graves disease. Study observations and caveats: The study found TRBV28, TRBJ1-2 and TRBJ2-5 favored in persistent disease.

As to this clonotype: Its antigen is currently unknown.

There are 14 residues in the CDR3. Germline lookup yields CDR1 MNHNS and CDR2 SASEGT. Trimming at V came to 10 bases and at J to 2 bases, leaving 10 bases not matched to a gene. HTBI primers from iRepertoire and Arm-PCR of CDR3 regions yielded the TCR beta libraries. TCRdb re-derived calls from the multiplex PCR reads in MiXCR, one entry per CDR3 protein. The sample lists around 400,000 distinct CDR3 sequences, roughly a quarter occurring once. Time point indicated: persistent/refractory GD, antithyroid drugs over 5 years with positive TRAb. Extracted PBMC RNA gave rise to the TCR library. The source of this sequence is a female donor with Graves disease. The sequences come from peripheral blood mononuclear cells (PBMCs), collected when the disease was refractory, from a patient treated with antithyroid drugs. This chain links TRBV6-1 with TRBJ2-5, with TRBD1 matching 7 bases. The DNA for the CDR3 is TGTGCCACCAAGACAGGGTCCGGTCAAGAGACCCAGTACTTC. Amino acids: CATKTGSGQETQYF.